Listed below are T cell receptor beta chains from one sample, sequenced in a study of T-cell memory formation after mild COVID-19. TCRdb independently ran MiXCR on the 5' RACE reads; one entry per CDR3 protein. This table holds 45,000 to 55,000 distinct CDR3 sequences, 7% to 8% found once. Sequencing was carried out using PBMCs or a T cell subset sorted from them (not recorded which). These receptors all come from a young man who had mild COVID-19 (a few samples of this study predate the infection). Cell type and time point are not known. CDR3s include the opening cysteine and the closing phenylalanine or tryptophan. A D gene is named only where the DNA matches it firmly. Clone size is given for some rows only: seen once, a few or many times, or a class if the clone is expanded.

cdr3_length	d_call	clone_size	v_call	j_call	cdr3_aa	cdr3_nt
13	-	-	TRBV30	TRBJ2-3	CAWSVPSADTQYF	TGTGCCTGGAGTGTACCCAGCGCAGATACGCAGTATTTT
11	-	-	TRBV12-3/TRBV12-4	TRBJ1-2	CASSLGLGYTF	TGTGCCAGCAGCCTCGGCCTTGGCTACACCTTC
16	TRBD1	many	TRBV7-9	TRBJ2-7	CASSLALGQGAREQYF	TGTGCCAGCAGCTTAGCGTTAGGACAGGGGGCGCGCGAGCAGTACTTC
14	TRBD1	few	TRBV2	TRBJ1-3	CASKAQGPGNTIYF	TGTGCCAGCAAAGCACAGGGGCCGGGAAACACCATATATTTT
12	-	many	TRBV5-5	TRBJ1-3	CASSLDGNTIYF	TGTGCCAGCAGCTTGGACGGAAACACCATATATTTT
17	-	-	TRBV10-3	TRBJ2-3	CAISGLDHPISTDTQYF	TGTGCCATCAGTGGCTTAGACCATCCTATCTCCACAGATACGCAGTATTTT
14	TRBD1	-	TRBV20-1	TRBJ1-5	CSAKTGHNNQPQHF	TGCAGTGCGAAGACAGGGCATAACAATCAGCCCCAGCATTTT
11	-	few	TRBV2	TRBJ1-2	CASSTTIRYTF	TGTGCCAGCAGTACCACTATCCGCTACACCTTC
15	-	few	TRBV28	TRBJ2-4	CASSIDQVSKNIQYF	TGTGCCAGCAGCATCGACCAGGTTTCCAAAAACATTCAGTACTTC
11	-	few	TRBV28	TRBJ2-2	CASSLPGELFF	TGTGCCAGCAGCCTCCCCGGGGAGCTGTTTTTT
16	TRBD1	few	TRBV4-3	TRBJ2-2	CASSQFAGTGHGELFF	TGCGCCAGCAGCCAGTTCGCCGGGACAGGCCACGGGGAGCTGTTTTTT
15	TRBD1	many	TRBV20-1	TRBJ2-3	CSAPMAGGGSDTQYF	TGCAGTGCCCCTATGGCAGGGGGCGGTTCAGATACGCAGTATTTT
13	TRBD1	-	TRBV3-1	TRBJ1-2	CASSLRDRGNYTF	TGTGCCAGCAGCCTCCGGGACAGGGGGAACTACACCTTC
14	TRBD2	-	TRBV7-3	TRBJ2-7	CASSLTGGSSDRYF	TGTGCCAGCAGCTTAACCGGGGGGAGTTCGGATCGGTACTTC
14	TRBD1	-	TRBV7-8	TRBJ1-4	CASSSGQGLVGVFF	TGTGCCAGCAGCTCCGGACAGGGGCTTGTCGGGGTGTTTTTT
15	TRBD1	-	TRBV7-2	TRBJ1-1	CASSLVAGGNTEAFF	TGTGCCAGCAGCTTAGTGGCAGGGGGGAACACTGAAGCTTTCTTT
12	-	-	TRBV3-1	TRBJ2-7	CASGRSSYEQYF	TGTGCCAGCGGGAGAAGCTCCTACGAGCAGTACTTC
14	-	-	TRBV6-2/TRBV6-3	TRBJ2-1	CASSYTGPYNEQFF	TGTGCCAGCAGTTATACAGGGCCCTACAATGAGCAGTTCTTC
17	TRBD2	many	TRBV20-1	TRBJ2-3	CSARDQASGGRTDTQYF	TGCAGTGCTAGAGATCAAGCTAGCGGGGGCCGCACAGATACGCAGTATTTT
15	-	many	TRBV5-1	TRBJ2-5	CASSPTAAGIETQYF	TGCGCCAGCAGCCCTACCGCGGCAGGTATTGAGACCCAGTACTTC
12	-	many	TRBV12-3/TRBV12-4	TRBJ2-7	CASSLSPYEQYF	TGTGCCAGCAGTTTGTCTCCCTACGAGCAGTACTTC
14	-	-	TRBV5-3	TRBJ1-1	CARSLSWAPTEAFF	TGTGCCAGAAGCTTGAGTTGGGCACCCACTGAAGCTTTCTTT
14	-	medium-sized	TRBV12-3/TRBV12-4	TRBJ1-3	CASSPSAGGNTIYF	TGTGCCAGCAGTCCGTCGGCGGGTGGAAACACCATATATTTT
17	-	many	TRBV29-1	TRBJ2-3	CSATLVPLGWGTDTQYF	TGCAGCGCCACTCTCGTCCCTCTGGGGTGGGGCACAGATACGCAGTATTTT
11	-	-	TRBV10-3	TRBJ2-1	CAIRLGDEQFF	TGTGCCATCAGATTGGGCGATGAGCAGTTCTTC
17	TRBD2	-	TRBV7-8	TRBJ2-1	CASSITGLAGRYNEQFF	TGTGCCAGCAGCATCACGGGTCTAGCGGGGCGCTACAATGAGCAGTTCTTC
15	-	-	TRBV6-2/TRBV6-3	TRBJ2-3	CASSYWQGGTDTQYF	TGTGCCAGCAGTTACTGGCAGGGTGGCACAGATACGCAGTATTTT
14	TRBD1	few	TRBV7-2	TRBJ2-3	CASSLVRGLDTQYF	TGTGCCAGCAGCTTAGTGAGGGGGCTGGATACGCAGTATTTT
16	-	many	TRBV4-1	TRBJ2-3	CASSQESLPSTDTQYF	TGCGCCAGCAGCCAAGAATCACTCCCTAGCACAGATACGCAGTATTTT
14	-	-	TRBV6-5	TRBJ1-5	CASNPGNSNQPQHF	TGTGCCAGCAACCCCGGGAATAGCAATCAGCCCCAGCATTTT
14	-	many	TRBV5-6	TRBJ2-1	CASSSRQQWGHQFF	TGTGCCAGCAGCTCCCGCCAACAATGGGGGCATCAGTTCTTC
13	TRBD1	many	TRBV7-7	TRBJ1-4	CASAQSGGEKLFF	TGTGCTAGCGCCCAGTCAGGGGGCGAAAAACTGTTTTTT
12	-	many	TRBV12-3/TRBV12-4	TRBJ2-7	CASSLDSYEQYF	TGTGCCAGCAGTTTAGACAGCTACGAGCAGTACTTC
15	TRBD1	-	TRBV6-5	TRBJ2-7	CASSWSLGQGKEQYF	TGTGCCAGCAGTTGGTCCTTAGGACAGGGGAAAGAGCAGTACTTC
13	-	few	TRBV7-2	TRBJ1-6	CASSADYNSPLHF	TGTGCCAGCAGCGCCGACTATAATTCACCCCTCCACTTT
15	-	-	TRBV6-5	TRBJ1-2	CASRGTLTDPWGYTF	TGTGCCAGCAGGGGAACTCTGACAGATCCTTGGGGCTACACCTTC
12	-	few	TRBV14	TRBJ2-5	CASSQVGATQYF	TGTGCCAGCAGCCAAGTGGGAGCGACCCAGTACTTC
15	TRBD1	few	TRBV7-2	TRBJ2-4	CASSFYGTEKNIQYF	TGTGCCAGCAGCTTCTATGGGACAGAAAAAAACATTCAGTACTTC
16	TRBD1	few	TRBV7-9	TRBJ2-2	CAREKPGQGNTGELFF	TGTGCCAGAGAAAAACCGGGACAGGGGAACACCGGGGAGCTGTTTTTT
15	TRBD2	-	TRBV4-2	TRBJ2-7	CASSQVTGGHYEQYF	TGTGCCAGCAGCCAAGTAACGGGGGGGCATTACGAGCAGTACTTC
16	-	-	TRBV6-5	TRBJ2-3	CASSYQGGGFTDTQYF	TGTGCCAGCAGTTACCAGGGCGGGGGCTTTACAGATACGCAGTATTTT
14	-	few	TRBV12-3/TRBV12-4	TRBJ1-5	CASSLDPGPQPQHF	TGTGCCAGCAGTTTAGATCCGGGACCGCAGCCCCAGCATTTT
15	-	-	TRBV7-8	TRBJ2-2	CASSLQRMNTGELFF	TGTGCCAGCAGCTTACAGAGAATGAACACCGGGGAGCTGTTTTTT
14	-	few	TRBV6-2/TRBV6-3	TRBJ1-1	CASSYRGPRTEAFF	TGTGCCAGCAGTTACCGGGGGCCGAGGACTGAAGCTTTCTTT
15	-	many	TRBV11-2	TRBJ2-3	CASSYWGDSTDTQYF	TGTGCCAGCAGCTACTGGGGGGATAGCACAGATACGCAGTATTTT
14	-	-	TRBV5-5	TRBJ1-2	CASSFRAADYGYTF	TGTGCCAGCAGCTTTCGGGCGGCGGACTATGGCTACACCTTC
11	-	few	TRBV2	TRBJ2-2	CASTGNGELFF	TGTGCCAGCACTGGAAACGGGGAGCTGTTTTTT
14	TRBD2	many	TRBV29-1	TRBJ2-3	CSVDGGGAQDTQYF	TGCAGCGTTGACGGCGGGGGGGCCCAGGATACGCAGTATTTT
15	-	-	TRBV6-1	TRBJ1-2	CASSDAGTINYGYTF	TGTGCCAGCAGTGACGCCGGGACGATTAACTATGGCTACACCTTC
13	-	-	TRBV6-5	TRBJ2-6	CASSYRETNVLTF	TGTGCCAGCAGTTACAGGGAGACCAACGTCCTGACTTTC
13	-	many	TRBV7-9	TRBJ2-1	CASSIFDNNEQFF	TGTGCCAGCAGCATATTCGACAACAATGAGCAGTTCTTC
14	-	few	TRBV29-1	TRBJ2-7	CSVAGPSPPYEQYF	TGCAGCGTTGCGGGACCCTCCCCCCCCTACGAGCAGTACTTC
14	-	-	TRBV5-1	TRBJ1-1	CASSSPSRDTEAFF	TGCGCCAGCAGCTCACCTAGCAGGGACACTGAAGCTTTCTTT
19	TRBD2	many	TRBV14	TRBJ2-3	CASSQAPRRLAGGRNTQYF	TGTGCCAGCAGCCAAGCCCCCCGGAGACTAGCGGGGGGCCGGAATACGCAGTATTTT
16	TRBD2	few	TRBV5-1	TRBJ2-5	CASSWRGGLTVETQYF	TGCGCCAGCAGCTGGCGGGGGGGGCTTACCGTAGAGACCCAGTACTTC
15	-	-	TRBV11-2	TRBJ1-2	CASSFSRTRAFGYTF	TGTGCCAGCAGCTTCTCCCGGACCAGGGCATTTGGCTACACCTTC
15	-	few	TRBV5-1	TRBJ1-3	CASSLDYSSGNTIYF	TGCGCCAGCAGCCTAGATTACAGCTCTGGAAACACCATATATTTT
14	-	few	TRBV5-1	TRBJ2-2	CASSIAPASGELFF	TGCGCCAGCAGCATTGCCCCAGCGTCCGGGGAGCTGTTTTTT
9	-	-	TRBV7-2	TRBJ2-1	CASPNEQFF	TGTGCCAGCCCCAATGAGCAGTTCTTC
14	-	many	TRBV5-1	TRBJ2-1	CASSLDPPAYEQFF	TGCGCCAGCAGCTTGGACCCCCCTGCCTATGAGCAGTTCTTC